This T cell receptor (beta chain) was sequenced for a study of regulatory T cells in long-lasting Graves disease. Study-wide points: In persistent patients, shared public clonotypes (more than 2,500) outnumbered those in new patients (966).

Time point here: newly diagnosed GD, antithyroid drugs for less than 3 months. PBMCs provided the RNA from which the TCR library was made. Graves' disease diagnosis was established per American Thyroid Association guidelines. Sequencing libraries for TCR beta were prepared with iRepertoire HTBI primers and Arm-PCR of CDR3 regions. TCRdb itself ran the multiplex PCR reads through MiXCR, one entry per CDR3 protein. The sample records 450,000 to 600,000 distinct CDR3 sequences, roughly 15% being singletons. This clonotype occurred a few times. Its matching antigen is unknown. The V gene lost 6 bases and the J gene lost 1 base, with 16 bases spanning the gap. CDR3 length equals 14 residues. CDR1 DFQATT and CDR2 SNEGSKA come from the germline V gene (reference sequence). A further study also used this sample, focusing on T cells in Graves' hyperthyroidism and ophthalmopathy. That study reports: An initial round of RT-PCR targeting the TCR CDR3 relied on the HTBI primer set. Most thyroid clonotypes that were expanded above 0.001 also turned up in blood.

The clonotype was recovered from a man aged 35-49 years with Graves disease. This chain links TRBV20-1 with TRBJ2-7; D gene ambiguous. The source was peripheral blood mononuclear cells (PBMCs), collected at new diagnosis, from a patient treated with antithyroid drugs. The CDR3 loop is CSAIVAKGSYEQYF. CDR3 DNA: TGCAGTGCCATCGTGGCAAAGGGTTCCTACGAGCAGTACTTC.